This TCR beta chain was identified in a study of blood T cell repertoires in COVID-19. CDR1 is ENHRY and CDR2 is SYGVKD in the germline V gene. Germline trimming cut 7 bases from V and 4 bases from J; bases unmatched to any gene: 7. The CDR3 is 14 amino acids. Assay: immunoSEQ multiplex PCR; the TCRdb copy retains only in-frame clones and omits some. Here the sample spans about 320,000 clones, about 82% being singletons. The TCR comes from a woman aged 50 to 60 with acute or convalescent COVID-19. Sequencing input: peripheral blood. The chain couples TRBV10-3 to TRBJ2-1, with 7 bases identical to TRBD2. CDR3 loop: CAIKPGLSYNEQFF. As DNA, the CDR3 is TGTGCCATCAAGCCGGGACTATCGTACAATGAGCAGTTCTTC.